The clone carrying this T cell receptor beta chain has a single count. This record comes from a study of blood T cell repertoires in COVID-19. Study-level background: In each case, the material was cDNA or gDNA derived from T cells, B-cell-depleted T cells, or PBMCs.

The table came from immunoSEQ multiplex PCR; TCRdb's copy has only in-frame clones and leaves some out. The repertoire holds more than 250,000 clones, with 70% to 90% as singletons. Germline CDR1 and CDR2: MGHDK and SYGVNS. Deletions cut 1 base from V and 4 bases from J, with 16 bases between. The CDR3 consists of 16 residues. This sequence joins TRBV25-1 and TRBJ1-2; D perhaps matches TRBD1 (5 bases). Sequenced: PBMCs or T cells enriched from blood (not recorded which). This clonotype originated in a woman between 18 and 29 years old who had recovered from COVID-19. CDR3 protein: CASSESGRPGGYGYTF. CDR3 nucleotide sequence: TGTGCCAGCAGTGAATCCGGGAGGCCCGGGGGCTATGGCTACACCTTC.